The present entry profiles one T cell receptor (beta chain) with its context. The entry originates in a study of OX40 agonist ivuxolimab in advanced cancers. About the study: Enrolled patients in dose escalation had cancers that were hepatocellular carcinoma, melanoma, renal cell or head and neck cancer. Prior checkpoint blockade (anti-PD-1, anti-PD-L1 or anti-CTLA-4) was permitted; approximately 41% had it. Those enrolled were roughly 85% male, with a mean age of around 55 years and ages from roughly 20 to 85. Patients achieving partial responses numbered three: one hepatocellular carcinoma case and two cutaneous melanoma cases.

The CDR3 totals 15 residues. CDR1 and CDR2 (germline): MNHEY, SVGAGI. V gave up 6 bases and J gave up 8 bases, with 22 bases separating them. Assay used: immunoSEQ multiplex PCR; TCRdb lists only in-frame clones, some missing. The data show some 72,000 clones, 80% to 95% seen once. The chain links TRBV6-5 to TRBJ1-1; D not certain. The material sequenced was CD4+ or CD8+ T cells sorted from blood, taken in a trial of the OX40 agonist ivuxolimab. This TCR derives from an adult with an advanced solid tumor such as melanoma, head and neck, liver or kidney cancer. In DNA, the CDR3 is TGTGCCAGCAGCCCTACGGACTCTCTGACTTGGGAAGCTTTCTTT. Protein product: CASSPTDSLTWEAFF.